This TCR beta chain was documented in a study of radiotherapy plus CTLA-4 blockade in lung cancer. The study, taken as a whole, reports: Radiotherapy with ipilimumab was followed by blood expansion of tumor-derived clones. Early blood T cell clone dynamics reportedly forecast response best, with interferon-beta.

In regard to this clone: Its cognate antigen is unknown.

V was pared by 3 bases and J by 3 bases, with 9 bases between. Germline CDR1 and CDR2: KGHSH and LQKENI. The CDR3 totals 13 residues. The table came from immunoSEQ multiplex PCR; TCRdb's copy has only in-frame clones and leaves some out. This sample has approximately 94,000 clones; 80% to 85% occur once, and the top ten carry roughly 25%. Treatment of patients with chemo-refractory metastatic non-small-cell lung cancer consisted of focal radiation plus CTLA-4 blockade with ipilimumab. The sequence came from a human donor with non-small cell lung cancer that progressed on radiotherapy plus ipilimumab. This rearrangement joins TRBV18 to TRBJ2-7; D gene unclear. This specimen consisted of peripheral blood, obtained from a patient treated with radiotherapy plus ipilimumab. CDR3 bases: TGTGCCAGCTCACCGGGCAGTTACTACGAGCAGTACTTC. This encodes CASSPGSYYEQYF.